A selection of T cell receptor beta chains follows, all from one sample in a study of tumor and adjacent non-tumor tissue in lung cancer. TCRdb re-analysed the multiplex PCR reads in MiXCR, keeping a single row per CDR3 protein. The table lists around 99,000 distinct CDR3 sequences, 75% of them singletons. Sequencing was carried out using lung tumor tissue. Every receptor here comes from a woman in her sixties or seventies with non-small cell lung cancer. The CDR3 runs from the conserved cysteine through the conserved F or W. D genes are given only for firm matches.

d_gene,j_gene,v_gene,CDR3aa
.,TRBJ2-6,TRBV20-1,CSVRVSGANVLTF
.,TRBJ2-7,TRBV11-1,CVSSPDRYEQYF
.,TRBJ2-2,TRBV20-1,CSARKQGANIGELFF
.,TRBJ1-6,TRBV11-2,CASSILNSPLHF
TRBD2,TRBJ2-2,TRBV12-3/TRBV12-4,CTSTGGGPNTGELFF
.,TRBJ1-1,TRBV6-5,CASSFTHVSTETEASF
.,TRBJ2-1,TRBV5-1,CASSLAPDRVEQFF
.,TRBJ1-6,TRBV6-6,CASRFDEESSYNTHLHF
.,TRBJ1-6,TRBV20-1,CTASCGANFCF
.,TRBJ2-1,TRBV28,CASSLVSSGTYNEQFF
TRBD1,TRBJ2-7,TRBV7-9,CASSSGTAEQYF